This TCR beta chain was sequenced during a study of shared clonotypes between healthy human individuals. The CDR3 loop spans 13 amino acids. The repertoire was sequenced with immunoSEQ multiplex PCR; TCRdb's copy has only in-frame clones and lacks some. The sample shows about 1 million clones, about three quarters of them seen only once. Points on this clone: What it recognizes is unknown.

Notes on the study in general: Generation of non-shared clonotypes was less probable than generation of clonotypes shared by all four donors.

Material for sequencing was memory CD4+ T cells sorted from blood. Stated subset: CD45RA-negative fraction. This chain links TRBV21-1 with TRBJ1-2. TRBV21-1 is labeled a pseudogene. The TCR sequence derives from a man younger than 35 in good health. CDR3 amino acids: CASSNRPRDGYTF. In nucleotides, the CDR3 is TGTGCCAGCAGCAATAGACCCCGGGATGGCTACACCTTC.